This TCR beta chain was sequenced for a study of blood T cell repertoires in COVID-19. CDR3 length: 16 amino acids. V lost 0 bases and J 3 bases, leaving 14 bases between the germline ends. Germline V gene data show CDR1 as SGDLS and CDR2 as YYNGEE. Assay used: immunoSEQ multiplex PCR; TCRdb lists only in-frame clones, some missing. The table has over 200,000 clones, around 90% seen once. As to this clone: This sample also contains other DNA sequences that code for the same CDR3.

The origin of this receptor is a woman aged 25 to 45 who had been exposed to COVID-19. The chain has TRBV9 and TRBJ2-3, with a possible D match to TRBD2 (6 bases). Sequenced: PBMCs or T cells enriched from blood (not recorded which). The CDR3 coding sequence is TGTGCCAGCAGCGTAGGAACCGGACTATCAACAGATACGCAGTATTTT. Translation gives CASSVGTGLSTDTQYF.